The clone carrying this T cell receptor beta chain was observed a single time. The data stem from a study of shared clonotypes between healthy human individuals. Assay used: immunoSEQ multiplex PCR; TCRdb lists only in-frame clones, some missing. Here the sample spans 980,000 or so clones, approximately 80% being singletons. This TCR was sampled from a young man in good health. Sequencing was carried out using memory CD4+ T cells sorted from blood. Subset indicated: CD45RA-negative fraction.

This CDR3 reads CASGGVYNEQFF. For the CDR3, the DNA is TGTGCCAGCGGGGGGGTCTACAATGAGCAGTTCTTC. The chain uses TRBV2 and TRBJ2-1, with 7 positions matching TRBD2. The CDR3 has 12 residues. From germline, CDR1 is SNHLY and CDR2 FYNNEI. Trimming cost V 8 bases and J 3 bases; bases outside gene matches: 1.